This T cell receptor (beta chain) was identified in a study of spatial heterogeneity in lung cancer. Across the study: The follow-up PBMC samples were sequenced whenever they were available. The median time to follow-up was roughly 24 months after resection.

TCRdb re-called the 5' RACE reads with MiXCR, one entry per CDR3 protein. This sample yields roughly 120,000 distinct CDR3 sequences, of which 9% to 15% are seen a single time; around 16% belongs to the top ten. Whole-study findings and limits: Ubiquitous expanded tumor TCRs showed up in blood more at resection than follow-up.

Note on this clonotype: The antigen is not known.

V gave up 3 bases and J gave up 8 bases; unmatched junction bases: 7. Germline V lookup: CDR1 MNHEY, CDR2 SMNVEV (reference sequence). The CDR3 covers 15 residues. As to time point: blood at routine non-recurrence follow-up after resection. Without sorting, whole RNA was sequenced from tumor, nontumor lung or frozen PBMC. The receptor comes from a male donor with early-stage non-small cell lung cancer. The sample consisted of PBMCs, taken at follow-up. The chain employs TRBV27 and TRBJ2-1, with 10 bases fitting TRBD2. The DNA for the CDR3 is TGTGCCAGCAGTTTGGGTAGGGGACTAGCGTATGAGCAGTTCTTC. Amino acids: CASSLGRGLAYEQFF.